A selection of T cell receptor beta chains follows, all from one sample in a study of T cell changes during pregnancy in multiple sclerosis. Sequenced by immunoSEQ multiplex PCR; TCRdb stores in-frame clones only, minus some. The sample comprises about 68,000 clones, approximately 90% of which are singletons, and around 1.6% rests with the top ten. The material sequenced was peripheral blood, taken in the third trimester of pregnancy. These receptors came from a female donor with multiple sclerosis, enrolled in a pregnancy study. CDR3s include the opening cysteine and the closing phenylalanine or tryptophan.

J gene	V gene	CDR3 length	CDR3 protein
TRBJ1-5	TRBV28	15	CASSPPGSGNQPQHF
TRBJ2-7	TRBV5-5	14	CASSWPLTGNEQYF
TRBJ1-2	TRBV19	14	CASSPWTGRYGYTF
TRBJ1-5	TRBV28	16	CASHATEGRLDQPQHF
TRBJ1-1	TRBV12-5	17	CASGPAGTGTLNTEAFF
TRBJ1-5	TRBV7-9	15	CASSAGTGIDQPQHF
TRBJ1-1	TRBV9	14	CASSVAGVDTEAFF
TRBJ1-6	TRBV5-4	13	CASSLPPNSPLHF
TRBJ2-5	TRBV27	14	CASGSTGFQETQYF
TRBJ2-1	TRBV29-1	14	CSVGWLAGYNEQFF
TRBJ1-1	TRBV11-2	14	CASSLQGIITEAFF
TRBJ1-3	TRBV27	15	CASRGDSSSGNTIYF
TRBJ2-5	TRBV2	12	CASSERVEGQYF
TRBJ1-5	TRBV6-5	15	CASSSGQGSNQPRHF
TRBJ2-4	TRBV29-1	18	CSVEEGAGGGIAKNIQYF
TRBJ2-5	TRBV7-9	15	CASSQNFEGEETQYF
TRBJ1-5	TRBV19	18	CASSMGGTGPWSNQPQHF
TRBJ2-3	TRBV9	18	CASSVASAGGPYTDTQYF
TRBJ2-1	TRBV10-3	15	CAISDGRAGSNEQFF
TRBJ1-2	TRBV30	12	CAWTRDYYGYTF
TRBJ1-2	TRBV12-5	14	CASGIPDRGHGYTF
TRBJ1-1	TRBV5-1	17	CASSLAPGGSAGTEAFF
TRBJ2-1	TRBV6-1	15	CASSESGRGYNEQFF
TRBJ1-1	TRBV7-9	13	CASSPDSPTEAFF
TRBJ1-1	TRBV18	13	CASSPRQNTEAFF
TRBJ2-3	TRBV5-1	13	CASSSGSTDTQYF
TRBJ1-6	TRBV19	16	CASSIGAGAYNSPLHF
TRBJ1-2	TRBV2	16	CASSELDRRGDYGYTF
TRBJ2-3	TRBV7-3	14	CASSETSFTDTQYF
TRBJ2-7	TRBV29-1	18	CSAYKTNSGTGGDYEQYF
TRBJ1-1	TRBV6-1	12	CASLFDRAQAFF
TRBJ1-1	TRBV5-3	16	CARSLATGMENTEAFF
TRBJ2-5	TRBV12-5	14	CASGSRPLQETQYF
TRBJ2-1	TRBV6-1	17	CASGDLFSGGAGNEQFF
TRBJ1-5	TRBV4-2	15	CASSQDVRSNQPQHF
TRBJ1-5	TRBV19	14	CASSTTLSNQPQHF
TRBJ2-7	TRBV30	12	CAWADSSYEQYF
TRBJ1-1	TRBV6-4	13	CASSPTGGTEAFF
TRBJ1-5	TRBV7-2	16	CASSDQGQGPGQPQHF
TRBJ1-4	TRBV5-3	19	CARSLCRAKGPATNEKLFF
TRBJ2-1	TRBV25-1	13	CASSGVGGSGQFF
TRBJ2-1	TRBV7-7	15	CASSPTRAAYNEQFF
TRBJ2-1	TRBV27	13	CASVRQGANEQFF
TRBJ1-1	TRBV19	15	CASSIALTANTEAFF
TRBJ1-1	TRBV27	16	CASSSAPRGARAEAFF
TRBJ2-5	TRBV25-1	15	CASSGAPGGGGSQYF
TRBJ2-7	TRBV10-1	14	CASSGQAGADEQYF
TRBJ2-3	TRBV2	15	CASTELVRSTDTQYF
TRBJ2-7	TRBV7-2	15	CASSSRDRGLYEQYF
TRBJ1-1	TRBV19	15	CASSTRTGRGTEAFF
TRBJ1-5	TRBV18	13	CASSPDSYQPQHF
TRBJ1-2	TRBV21-1	13	CASSKGGERGYTF
TRBJ2-2	TRBV27	15	CASSLAVSNTGELFF
TRBJ1-5	TRBV5-6	13	CASAQGVGQPQHF
TRBJ2-5	TRBV11-2	14	CASSETGLGETQYF
TRBJ2-1	TRBV7-6	14	CASSLRLAGDEQFF